This entry is about one T cell receptor beta chain. Its antigen remains unknown. For TCRbeta, the library was prepared with unique molecular identifiers. TCRdb ran MiXCR on the PCR reads and lists one entry per CDR3 protein. The repertoire holds 80,000 or so distinct CDR3 sequences, with roughly 13% as singletons. The record originates from a study of T-cell reconstitution after alpha-beta-depleted transplantation in children. V dropped 0 bases and J dropped 6 bases, with 5 bases sitting between them. The germline V gene encodes CDR1 DFQATT and CDR2 SNEGSKA (reference sequence). The CDR3 sequence is 11 residues long. The study's findings and limits: Some patients' high day-60 TCRbeta diversity was attributed to recipient cells surviving conditioning. Most T-cell counts and diversity one year after the transplant came from T cells that were newly produced. As was reported, about two months after transplant, alpha-beta T cells came from several hundred expanded graft clones.

The source of this sequence is a male patient aged 2 to 10 who had a stem cell transplant for acute lymphoblastic leukemia, so the T cells may come from the graft donor. This chain links TRBV20-1 with TRBJ1-1; D is possibly TRBD1 (5 bases). This material consisted of PBMCs, mostly from graft donor cells, taken 180 days after TCRalphabeta/CD19-depleted stem cell transplant. The CDR3 region is CSAREGPEAFF. The CDR3 coding sequence is TGCAGTGCTAGAGAGGGACCTGAAGCTTTCTTT.